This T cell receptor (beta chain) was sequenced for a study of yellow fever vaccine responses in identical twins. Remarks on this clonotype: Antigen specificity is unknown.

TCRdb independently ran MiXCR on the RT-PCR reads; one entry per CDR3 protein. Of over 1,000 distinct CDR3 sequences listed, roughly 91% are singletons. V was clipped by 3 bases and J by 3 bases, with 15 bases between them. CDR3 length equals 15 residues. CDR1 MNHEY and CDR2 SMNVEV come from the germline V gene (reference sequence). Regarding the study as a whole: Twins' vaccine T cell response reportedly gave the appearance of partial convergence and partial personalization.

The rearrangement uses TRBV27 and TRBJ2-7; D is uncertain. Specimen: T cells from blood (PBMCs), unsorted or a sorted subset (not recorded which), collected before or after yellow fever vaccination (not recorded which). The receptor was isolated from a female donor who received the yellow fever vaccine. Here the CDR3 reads CASSLVAGAGYEQYF. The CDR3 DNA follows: TGTGCCAGCAGTTTGGTAGCAGGCGCTGGCTACGAGCAGTACTTC.